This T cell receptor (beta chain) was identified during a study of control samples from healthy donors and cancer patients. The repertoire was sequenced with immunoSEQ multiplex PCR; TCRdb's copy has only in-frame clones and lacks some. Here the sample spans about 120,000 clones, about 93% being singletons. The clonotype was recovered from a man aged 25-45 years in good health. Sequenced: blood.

CDR3 DNA: TGTGCCAGCAGCCGCGGGGGGTTGGGCCGCTCCTATAATTCACCCCTCCACTTT. It is translated as CASSRGGLGRSYNSPLHF. The gene calls are TRBV7-8 and TRBJ1-6; D possibly corresponds to TRBD1 (5 bases). The CDR3 spans 18 residues. CDR1 is SGHVS, CDR2 FQNEAQ, per germline. Trimming shortened V by 5 bases and J by 0 bases, and 17 bases separated the two germline ends.